This T cell receptor beta chain was obtained from a study of T cell responses to AZD1222 COVID-19 vaccine. In the case of this clone: Antigen specificity is unknown.

Looked up from germline, CDR1 is SGHNT and CDR2 is YENEEA. There are 19 residues in the CDR3. The V segment lost 1 base and the J segment 3 bases; nucleotides outside the gene matches: 12. Clones were sequenced by immunoSEQ multiplex PCR, and TCRdb holds only the in-frame ones, with some missing. The sample carries 120,000 to 150,000 clones, 91% recorded once. The study's findings and limits: Donors were largely white British and mainly female; clonal diversity was possibly underestimated.

This clonotype was sampled from an adult who received the MenACWY meningococcal vaccine as a control. The rearrangement uses TRBV11-3 and TRBJ2-1, with 10 bases aligning to TRBD2. Sequencing was performed on peripheral blood, taken 28 days after the second dose of the MenACWY control vaccine. CDR3 region: CASSLGGPSSGGYYNEQFF. CDR3 DNA sequence: TGTGCCAGCAGCTTAGGTGGCCCTTCTAGCGGGGGATACTACAATGAGCAGTTCTTC.